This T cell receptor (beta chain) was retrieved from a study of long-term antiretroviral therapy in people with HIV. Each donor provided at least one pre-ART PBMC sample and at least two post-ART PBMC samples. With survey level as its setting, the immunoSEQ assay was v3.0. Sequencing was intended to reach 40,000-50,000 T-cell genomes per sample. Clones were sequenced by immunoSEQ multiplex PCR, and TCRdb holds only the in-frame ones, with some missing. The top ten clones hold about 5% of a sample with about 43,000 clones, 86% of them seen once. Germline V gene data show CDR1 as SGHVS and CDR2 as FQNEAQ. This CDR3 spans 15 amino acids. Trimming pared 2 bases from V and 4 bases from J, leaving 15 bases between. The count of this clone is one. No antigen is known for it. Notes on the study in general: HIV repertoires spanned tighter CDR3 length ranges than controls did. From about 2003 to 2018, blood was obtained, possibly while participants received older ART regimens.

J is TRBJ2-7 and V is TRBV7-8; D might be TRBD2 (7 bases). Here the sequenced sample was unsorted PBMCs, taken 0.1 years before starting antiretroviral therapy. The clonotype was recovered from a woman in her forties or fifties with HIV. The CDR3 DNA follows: TGTGCCAGCAGCTTAAGGGGGGGGTCGAGGTACGAGCAGTACTTC. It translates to CASSLRGGSRYEQYF.